This T cell receptor beta chain was captured in a study of blood T cell repertoires in COVID-19. The data were produced by immunoSEQ multiplex PCR, yet TCRdb's version contains in-frame clones alone and is incomplete. The sample has 100,000 to 150,000 clones; over 60% are singletons. This clone has a single count. Germline V gene data show CDR1 as SNHLY and CDR2 as FYNNEI. The J segment lost 4 bases and the V segment lost 7 bases, leaving 5 bases of the junction unmatched. The CDR3 covers 13 residues. The clonotype comes from an older woman with acute or convalescent COVID-19. V usage is TRBV2 and J usage is TRBJ1-2; 8 nucleotides match TRBD1. The sample taken for sequencing was peripheral blood. This chain's CDR3 is CASIAGTGYGYTF. For the CDR3, the DNA is TGTGCCAGCATTGCTGGGACAGGCTATGGCTACACCTTC.